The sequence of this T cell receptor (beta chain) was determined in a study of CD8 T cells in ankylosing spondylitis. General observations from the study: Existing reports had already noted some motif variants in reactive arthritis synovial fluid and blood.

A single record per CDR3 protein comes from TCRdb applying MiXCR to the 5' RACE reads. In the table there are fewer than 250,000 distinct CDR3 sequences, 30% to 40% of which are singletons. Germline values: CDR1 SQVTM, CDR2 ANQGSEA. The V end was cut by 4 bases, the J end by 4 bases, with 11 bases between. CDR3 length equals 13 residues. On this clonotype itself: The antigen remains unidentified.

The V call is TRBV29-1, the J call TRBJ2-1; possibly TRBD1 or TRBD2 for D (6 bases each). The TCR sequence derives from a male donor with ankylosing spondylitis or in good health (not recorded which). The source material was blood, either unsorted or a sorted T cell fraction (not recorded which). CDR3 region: CSVVGGRYNEQFF. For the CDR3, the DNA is TGCAGCGTTGTAGGGGGGCGGTACAATGAGCAGTTCTTC.